What follows is one TCR beta chain and its context. This CDR3 comprises 16 residues. Germline V gives CDR1 SGHKS, CDR2 YYEKEE (reference sequence). The V and J ends lost 0 bases and 1 base respectively, with 10 bases between them. Cohorts were assigned according to the clinical history that participants reported. This sample is part of a study of blood T cell repertoires in COVID-19. Study summary: PBMCs, B-cell-depleted T cells, or T cells provided the cDNA or gDNA that made up the material.

In the source study's methods: How many nucleated cells were present was estimated from reference gene primer amplification. Sequencing used immunoSEQ multiplex PCR; TCRdb keeps in-frame clones, though not all of them. The D gene and trimming were derived from the DNA, and the V and J assignments and clone size from that table. The sample consists of approximately 180,000 clones, 80% to 90% of them appearing once. This sequence was found in a woman aged 40 to 50 with acute COVID-19. The V gene is TRBV5-5, the J gene TRBJ2-2, with D maybe TRBD2 (5 bases). Sequencing was carried out using PBMCs or T cells enriched from blood (not recorded which). CDR3 in DNA: TGTGCCAGCAGCTTGGGAGCTAGCCGGAACACCGGGGAGCTGTTTTTT. Its protein is CASSLGASRNTGELFF.